The 2 T cell receptor beta chains below come from one sample, sequenced in a study of a mutant IDH1 vaccine in newly diagnosed glioma. Time point reported: week 23, last vaccination. A single vaccine dose contained 300 ug of mutant IDH1 20-mer peptide, and topical imiquimod was used with it. Repertoires were generated with immunoSEQ multiplex PCR, while TCRdb's copy carries only in-frame clones and drops some. The sample holds 70,000 to 90,000 clones, roughly 85% seen once. Their target antigens are unknown. The sequencing here drew on PBMCs, taken from a glioma patient whose treatment included an IDH1 peptide vaccine. The receptors here all came from a man aged 30-40 years with glioma. Some clones in this sample may be carry-over from other donors' samples.

The chain links TRBV2 to TRBJ1-2; a weak D match, TRBD1 (6 bases). Trimming cost V 5 bases and J 1 base, with 14 bases left between them. CDR3 length: 15 residues. From germline, CDR1 is SNHLY and CDR2 FYNNEI. DNA of the CDR3: TGTGCCAGCAGTCCCTGGGGAGGGGGTAACTATGGCTACACCTTC. Its translation is CASSPWGGGNYGYTF.

The J gene is TRBJ1-2, the V gene TRBV6-6, with 7 bases matching TRBD1. V lost 2 bases to trimming and J lost 6 bases; unmatched junction nucleotides: 3. The germline CDR1 and CDR2 sequences are MNHNY and SVGAGI (reference sequence). The CDR3 contains 13 residues. CDR3 in amino acids: CASSYSQGDGYTF. The CDR3 DNA reads as TGTGCCAGCAGTTACAGTCAGGGGGATGGCTACACCTTC.